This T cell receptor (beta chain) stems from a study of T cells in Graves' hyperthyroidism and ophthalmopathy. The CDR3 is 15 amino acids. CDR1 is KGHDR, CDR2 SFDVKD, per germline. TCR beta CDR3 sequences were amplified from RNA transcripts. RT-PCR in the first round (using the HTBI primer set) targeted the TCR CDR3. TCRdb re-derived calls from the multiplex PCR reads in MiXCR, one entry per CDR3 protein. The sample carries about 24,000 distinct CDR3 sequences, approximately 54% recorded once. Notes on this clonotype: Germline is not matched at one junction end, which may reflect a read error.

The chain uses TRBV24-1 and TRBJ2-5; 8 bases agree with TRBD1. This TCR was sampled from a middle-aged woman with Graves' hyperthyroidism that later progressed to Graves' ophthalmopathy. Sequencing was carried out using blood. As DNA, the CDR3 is TGTGCCACCAGTGCCGTGACAGGGGACCAGGAGACCCAGTACTTC. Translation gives CATSAVTGDQETQYF.